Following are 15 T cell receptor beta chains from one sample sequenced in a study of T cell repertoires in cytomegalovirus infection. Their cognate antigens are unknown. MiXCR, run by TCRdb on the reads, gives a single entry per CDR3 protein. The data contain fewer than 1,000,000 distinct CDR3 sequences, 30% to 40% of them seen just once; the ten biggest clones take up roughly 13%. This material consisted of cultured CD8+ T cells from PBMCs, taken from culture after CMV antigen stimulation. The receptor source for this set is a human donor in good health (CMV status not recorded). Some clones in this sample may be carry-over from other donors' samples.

CDR3 in amino acids: CASSQEDSYNEQFF. The CDR3 coding sequence is TGCGCCAGCAGCCAAGAAGATTCCTACAATGAGCAGTTCTTC. The gene calls are TRBV4-1 and TRBJ2-1; D not resolved. Germline V gene lookup returns CDR1 MGHRA and CDR2 YSYEKL. The length of the CDR3 is 14 residues. V lost 0 bases to trimming and J lost 1 base, with 4 bases between them.

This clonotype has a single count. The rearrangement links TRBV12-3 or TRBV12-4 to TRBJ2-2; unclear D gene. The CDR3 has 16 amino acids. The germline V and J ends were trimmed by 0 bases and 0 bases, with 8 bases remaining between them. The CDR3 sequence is CASSLAGFANTGELFF. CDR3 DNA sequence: TGTGCCAGCAGTTTAGCAGGATTCGCGAACACCGGGGAGCTGTTTTTT.

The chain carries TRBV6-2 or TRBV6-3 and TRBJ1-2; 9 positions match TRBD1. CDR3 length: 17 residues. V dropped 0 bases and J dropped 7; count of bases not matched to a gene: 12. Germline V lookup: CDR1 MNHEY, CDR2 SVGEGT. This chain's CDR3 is CASSYSSKATGGGGYTF. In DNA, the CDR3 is TGTGCCAGCAGTTACTCGTCGAAAGCTACAGGGGGCGGTGGCTACACCTTC.

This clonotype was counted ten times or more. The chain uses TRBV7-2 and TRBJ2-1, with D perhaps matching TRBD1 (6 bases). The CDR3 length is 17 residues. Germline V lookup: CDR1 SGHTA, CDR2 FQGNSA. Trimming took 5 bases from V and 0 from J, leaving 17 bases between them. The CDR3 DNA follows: TGTGCCAGCAGCCGGCAGGTGACAGGAAGCTCCTACAATGAGCAGTTCTTC. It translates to CASSRQVTGSSYNEQFF. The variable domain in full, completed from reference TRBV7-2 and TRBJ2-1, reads GAGVSQSPSNKVTEKGKDVELRCDPISGHTALYWYRQSLGQGLEFLIYFQGNSAPDKSGLPSDRFSAERTGGSVSTLTIQRTQQEDSAVYLCASSRQVTGSSYNEQFFGPGTRLTVL.

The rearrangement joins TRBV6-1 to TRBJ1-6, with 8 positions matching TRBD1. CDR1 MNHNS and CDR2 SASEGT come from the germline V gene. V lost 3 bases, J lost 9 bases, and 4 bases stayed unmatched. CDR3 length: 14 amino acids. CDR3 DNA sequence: TGTGCCAGCAGTGATGCGACAGGGGTTTCACCCCTCCACTTT. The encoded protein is CASSDATGVSPLHF.

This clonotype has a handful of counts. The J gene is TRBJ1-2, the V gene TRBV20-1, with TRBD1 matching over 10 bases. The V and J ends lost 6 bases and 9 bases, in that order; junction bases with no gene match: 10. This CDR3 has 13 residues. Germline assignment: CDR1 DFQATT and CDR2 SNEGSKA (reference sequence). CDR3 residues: CSAGGQGVFSYTF. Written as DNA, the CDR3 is TGCAGTGCAGGTGGACAGGGGGTTTTCAGCTACACCTTC.

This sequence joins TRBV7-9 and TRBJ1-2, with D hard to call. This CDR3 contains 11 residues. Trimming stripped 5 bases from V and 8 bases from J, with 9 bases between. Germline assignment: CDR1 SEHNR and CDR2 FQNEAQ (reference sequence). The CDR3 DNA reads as TGTGCCAGCAGCACCGGTATGGGCTACACCTTC. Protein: CASSTGMGYTF.

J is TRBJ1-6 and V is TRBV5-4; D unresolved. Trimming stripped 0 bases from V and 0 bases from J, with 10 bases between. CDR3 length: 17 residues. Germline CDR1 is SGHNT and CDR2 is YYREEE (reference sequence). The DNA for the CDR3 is TGTGCCAGCAGCTTGGAGGACGGTCGCTCCTATAATTCACCCCTCCACTTT. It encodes CASSLEDGRSYNSPLHF.

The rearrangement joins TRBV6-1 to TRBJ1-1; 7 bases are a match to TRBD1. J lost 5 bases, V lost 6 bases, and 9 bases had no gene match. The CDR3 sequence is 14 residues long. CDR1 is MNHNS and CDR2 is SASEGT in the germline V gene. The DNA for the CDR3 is TGTGCCAGCAGCGACAGGGTGCAGTTGACTGAAGCTTTCTTT. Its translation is CASSDRVQLTEAFF.

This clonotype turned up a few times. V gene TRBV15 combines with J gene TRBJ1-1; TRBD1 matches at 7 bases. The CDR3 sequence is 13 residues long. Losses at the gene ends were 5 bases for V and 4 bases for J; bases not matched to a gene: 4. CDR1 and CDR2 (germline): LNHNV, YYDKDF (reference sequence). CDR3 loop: CATSEQGRTEAFF. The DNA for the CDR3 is TGTGCCACCAGCGAACAGGGGCGCACTGAAGCTTTCTTT. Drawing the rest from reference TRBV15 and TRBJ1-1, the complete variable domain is DAMVIQNPRYQVTQFGKPVTLSCSQTLNHNVMYWYQQKSSQAPKLLFHYYDKDFNNEADTPDNFQSRRPNTSFCFLDIRSPGLGDTAMYLCATSEQGRTEAFFGQGTRLTVV.

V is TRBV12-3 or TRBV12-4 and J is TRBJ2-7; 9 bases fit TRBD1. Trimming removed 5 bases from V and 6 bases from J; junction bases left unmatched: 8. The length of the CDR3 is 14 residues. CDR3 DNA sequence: TGTGCCAGCAGTCGCTCGGGGACAGGGATCGAGCAGTACTTC. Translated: CASSRSGTGIEQYF.

The CDR3 loop is CASRPLGDNEQFF. CDR3 sequence (DNA): TGTGCCAGCAGGCCACTAGGGGACAATGAGCAGTTCTTC. V and J are TRBV28 and TRBJ2-1; perhaps D is TRBD1 or TRBD2 (5 bases each). The germline V gene has CDR1 MDHEN and CDR2 SYDVKM. The CDR3 extends over 13 amino acids. V lost 6 bases, J lost 5 bases, and 11 bases lay in between. Filled out from reference TRBV28 and TRBJ2-1, the complete variable domain reads DVKVTQSSRYLVKRTGEKVFLECVQDMDHENMFWYRQDPGLGLRLIYFSYDVKMKEKGDIPEGYSVSREKKERFSLILESASTNQTSMYLCASRPLGDNEQFFGPGTRLTVL.

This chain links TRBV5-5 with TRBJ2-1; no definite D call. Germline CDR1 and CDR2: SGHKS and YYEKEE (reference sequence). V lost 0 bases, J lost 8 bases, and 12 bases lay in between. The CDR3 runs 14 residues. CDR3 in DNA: TGTGCCAGCAGCTTGGGTCCTAGATTCTATGAGCAGTTCTTC. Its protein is CASSLGPRFYEQFF.

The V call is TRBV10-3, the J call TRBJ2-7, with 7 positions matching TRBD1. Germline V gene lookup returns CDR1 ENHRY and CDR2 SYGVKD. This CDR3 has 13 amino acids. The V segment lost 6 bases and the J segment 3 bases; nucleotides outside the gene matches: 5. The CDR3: CAIRTGQNYEQYF. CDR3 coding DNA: TGTGCCATCAGGACGGGACAGAACTACGAGCAGTACTTC.

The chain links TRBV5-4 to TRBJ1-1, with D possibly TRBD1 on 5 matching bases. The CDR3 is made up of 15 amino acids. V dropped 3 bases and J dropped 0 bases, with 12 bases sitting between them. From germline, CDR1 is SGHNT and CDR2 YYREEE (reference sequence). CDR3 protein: CASSSYRIMNTEAFF. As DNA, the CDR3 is TGTGCCAGCAGCTCGTACAGGATCATGAACACTGAAGCTTTCTTT. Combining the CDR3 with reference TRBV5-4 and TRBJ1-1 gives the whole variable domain ETGVTQSPTHLIKTRGQQVTLRCSSQSGHNTVSWYQQALGQGPQFIFQYYREEENGRGNFPPRFSGLQFPNYSSELNVNALELDDSALYLCASSSYRIMNTEAFFGQGTRLTVV.